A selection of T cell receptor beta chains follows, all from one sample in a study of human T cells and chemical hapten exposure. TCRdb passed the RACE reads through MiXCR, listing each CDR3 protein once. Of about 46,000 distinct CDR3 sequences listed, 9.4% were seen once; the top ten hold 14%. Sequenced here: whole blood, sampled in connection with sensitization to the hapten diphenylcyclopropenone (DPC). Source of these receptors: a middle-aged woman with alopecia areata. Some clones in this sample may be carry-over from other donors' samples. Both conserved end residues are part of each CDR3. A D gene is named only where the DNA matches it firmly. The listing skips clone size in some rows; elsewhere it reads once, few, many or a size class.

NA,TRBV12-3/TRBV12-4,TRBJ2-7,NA,TGTGCCAGCAGTTTAAGTTACAGGGAAAACTCCTACGAGCAGTACTTC,CASSLSYRENSYEQYF
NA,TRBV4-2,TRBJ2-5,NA,TGTGCCAGCAGCCAACGGGACTCGACCCAAGAGACCCAGTACTTC,CASSQRDSTQETQYF
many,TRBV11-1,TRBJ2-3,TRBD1,TGTGCCAGCAGTCGACAGGGGGAGACGCAGTATTTT,CASSRQGETQYF
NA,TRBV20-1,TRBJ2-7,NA,TGCAGTGCCCGCTTAAAACACTACGAGCAGTACTTC,CSARLKHYEQYF
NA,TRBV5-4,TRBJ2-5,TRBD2,TGTGCCAGCAGCTTGGGACTAGCGGGGGGAGGTGGGACCCAGTACTTC,CASSLGLAGGGGTQYF
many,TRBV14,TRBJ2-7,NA,TGTGCCAGCAGCCAAGCTAGGGCGGGGTTGTACGAGCAGTACTTC,CASSQARAGLYEQYF
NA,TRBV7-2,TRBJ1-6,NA,TGTGCCAGCAGCCCTGGGATCCCCAATAATTCACCCCTCCACTTT,CASSPGIPNNSPLHF
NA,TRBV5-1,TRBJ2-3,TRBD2,TGCGCCAGCAGCTTGGTGCCCGGGGGGGAGGATACGCAGTATTTT,CASSLVPGGEDTQYF
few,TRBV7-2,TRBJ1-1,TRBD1,TGTGCCAGCAGCTTAGCGGGACAGGGAGGGACTGAAGCTTTCTTT,CASSLAGQGGTEAFF
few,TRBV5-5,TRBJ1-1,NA,TGTGCCAGCAGCTTGGTGGGCTCGGGGAACACTGAAGCTTTCTTT,CASSLVGSGNTEAFF
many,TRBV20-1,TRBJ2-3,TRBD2,TGCAGTGCTAGCCCCTCGATGGGGTCGCGGGGGAGCACAGATACGCAGTATTTT,CSASPSMGSRGSTDTQYF
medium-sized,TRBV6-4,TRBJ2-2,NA,TGTGCCAGCAGTGACTCGCCGGACACCGGGGAGCTGTTTTTT,CASSDSPDTGELFF
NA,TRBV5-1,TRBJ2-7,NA,TGCGCCAGCAGCTTGGCTCAGGGCTACGAGCAGTACTTC,CASSLAQGYEQYF
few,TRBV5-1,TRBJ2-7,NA,TGCGCCAGCAGCGCCGGGACAAGTACCTACGAGCAGTACTTC,CASSAGTSTYEQYF
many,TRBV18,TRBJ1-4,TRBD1,TGTGCCAGCTCAGCGGGACAGGGGGCAGTTGAAAAACTGTTTTTT,CASSAGQGAVEKLFF
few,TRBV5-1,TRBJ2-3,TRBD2,TGCGCCAGCAGTCTACCGGGACTAGGCCAGTATTTT,CASSLPGLGQYF
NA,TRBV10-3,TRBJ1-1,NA,TGTGCCATCAGTGAGTCTGTGACAGCCTCCATAGAAGCTTTCTTT,CAISESVTASIEAFF
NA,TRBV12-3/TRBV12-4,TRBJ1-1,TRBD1,TGTGCCAGCAGAACCGGACAGGGCCCTGATTTCTTT,CASRTGQGPDFF
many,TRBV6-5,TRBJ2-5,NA,TGTGCCAGCAGTTACCTCGGCACAGCGAAAGAGACCCAGTACTTC,CASSYLGTAKETQYF
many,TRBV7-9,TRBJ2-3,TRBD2,TGTGCCAGCAGCCCACTTAGGTCTAGCGGGGGGGCCAGAGATACGCAGTATTTT,CASSPLRSSGGARDTQYF
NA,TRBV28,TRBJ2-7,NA,TGTGCCAGCAGTTTCCAGGCGGGGTTCGGCTACGAGCAGTACTTC,CASSFQAGFGYEQYF
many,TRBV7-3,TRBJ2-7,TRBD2,TGTGCCAGCAGCCCGGGACTAGGTTACGAGCAGTACTTC,CASSPGLGYEQYF